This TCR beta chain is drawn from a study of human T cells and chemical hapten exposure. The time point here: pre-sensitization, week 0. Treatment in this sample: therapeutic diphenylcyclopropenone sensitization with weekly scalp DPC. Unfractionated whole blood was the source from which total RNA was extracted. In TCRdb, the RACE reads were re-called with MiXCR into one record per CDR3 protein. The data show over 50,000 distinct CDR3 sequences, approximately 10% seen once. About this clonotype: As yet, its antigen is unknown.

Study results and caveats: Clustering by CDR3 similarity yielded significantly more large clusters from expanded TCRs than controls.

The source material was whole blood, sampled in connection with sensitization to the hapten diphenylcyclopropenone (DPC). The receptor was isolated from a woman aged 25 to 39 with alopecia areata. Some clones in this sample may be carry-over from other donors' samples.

The CDR3 DNA follows: TGTGCCAGCAGCTCCCGGTGGGCGAACACCGGGGAGCTGTTTTTT. Amino acids: CASSSRWANTGELFF. V is TRBV7-6 and J is TRBJ2-2; no clear D gene. CDR3 length: 15 residues. Trimming shortened V by 4 bases and J by 0 bases, and 9 bases separated the two germline ends. The germline gives CDR1 SGHVS, CDR2 FNYEAQ.